The TCR beta chain under discussion was sequenced for a study of T cells after yellow fever vaccination. Via MiXCR, TCRdb re-called the 5' RACE reads, giving one row per CDR3 protein. The sample includes some 110,000 distinct CDR3 sequences, 8.4% seen only once; the top ten take roughly 25%. In this sample, this clonotype turned up many times. Trimming at V came to 5 bases and at J to 6 bases, leaving 11 bases not matched to a gene. Germline V gene data show CDR1 as ENHRY and CDR2 as SYGVKD. The CDR3 sequence is 16 residues long. This sequence joins TRBV10-3 and TRBJ2-1; TRBD2 aligns across 9 bases. This specimen was CD8+ T cells sorted from PBMCs, taken 45 days after the yellow fever booster vaccination. This clonotype was obtained from a man aged 25-45 years who received the YFV17D yellow fever vaccine. The CDR3 DNA reads as TGTGCCATCAGTCCCTCCGGGACTAGCAACCTCAATGAGCAGTTCTTC. It is translated as CAISPSGTSNLNEQFF.